Listed here are 2 T cell receptor beta chains from one sample, sequenced in a study of CD8+CD57+ T cells in acquired aplastic anemia. Genomic DNA provided the template from which TCR beta VDJ and CDR3 profiles were obtained. TCRdb analysed the reads with MiXCR anew, one entry per CDR3 protein. The sample lists over 200,000 distinct CDR3 sequences, approximately 60% occurring once. Material: sorted CD4+, CD8+, or CD8+CD57+ T cells (not recorded which) from PBMCs. These receptors were taken from a human donor in good health.

This clonotype was observed once. The chain combines TRBV20-1 with TRBJ2-7; perhaps TRBD1 as D (5 bases). Trimming took off 7 bases at V and 3 bases at J, with 22 bases between the two ends. This CDR3 has 15 residues. The V gene's germline CDR1 is DFQATT and CDR2 SNEGSKA (reference sequence). CDR3 amino acids: CSVPPADQGNYEQYF. CDR3 bases: TGCAGTGTTCCTCCCGCGGACCAGGGAAACTACGAGCAGTACTTC.

The table lists this clonotype with many counts. This chain uses TRBV9 with TRBJ2-1; D possibly uses TRBD1 or TRBD2 (6 bases each). V lost 3 bases and J lost 6, with 13 bases in between. The germline V gene has CDR1 SGDLS and CDR2 YYNGEE. CDR3 size: 14 residues. Written as DNA, the CDR3 is TGTGCCAGCAGCGCGGGGGCAGGGATCAATGAGCAGTTCTTC. Translating it yields CASSAGAGINEQFF.